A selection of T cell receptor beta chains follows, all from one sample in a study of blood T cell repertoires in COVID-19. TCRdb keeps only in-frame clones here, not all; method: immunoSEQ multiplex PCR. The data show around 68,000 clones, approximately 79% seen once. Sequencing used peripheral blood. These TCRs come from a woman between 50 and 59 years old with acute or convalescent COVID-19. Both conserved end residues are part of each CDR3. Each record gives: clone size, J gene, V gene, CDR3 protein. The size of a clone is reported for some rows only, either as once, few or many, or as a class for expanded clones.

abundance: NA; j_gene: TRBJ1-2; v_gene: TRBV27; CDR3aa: CASSLSFMGAYGYTF
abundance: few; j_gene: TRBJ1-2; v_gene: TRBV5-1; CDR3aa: CASSLKGDNLWGYTF
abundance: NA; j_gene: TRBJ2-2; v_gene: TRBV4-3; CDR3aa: CASSQELAAPLNTGELFF
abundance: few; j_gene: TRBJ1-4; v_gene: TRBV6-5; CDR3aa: CATRISQGNEKLFF
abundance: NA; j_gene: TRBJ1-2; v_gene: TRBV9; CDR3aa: CASRAQGSGYTF
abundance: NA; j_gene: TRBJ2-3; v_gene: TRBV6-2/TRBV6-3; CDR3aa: CASSRDIKGQYF
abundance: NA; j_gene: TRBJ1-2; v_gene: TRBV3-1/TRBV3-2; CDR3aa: CASSQRAAGYGYTF
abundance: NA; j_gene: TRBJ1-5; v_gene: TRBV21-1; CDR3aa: CASSMSVQFQPQHF
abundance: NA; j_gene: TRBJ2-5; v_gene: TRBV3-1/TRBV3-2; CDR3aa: CASSQLLAGGETQYF
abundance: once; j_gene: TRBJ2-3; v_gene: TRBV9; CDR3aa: CASSVGGQWANTQYF
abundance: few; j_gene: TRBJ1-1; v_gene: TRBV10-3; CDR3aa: CAISEPQQGTRAFF
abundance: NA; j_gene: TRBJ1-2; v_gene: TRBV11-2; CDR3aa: CASSQSGRGDYGYTF
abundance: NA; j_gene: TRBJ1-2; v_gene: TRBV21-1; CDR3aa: CASKATPNRTTNFYGYTF
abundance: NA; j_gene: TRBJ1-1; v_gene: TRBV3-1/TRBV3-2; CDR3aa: CASTLRELGTEAFF
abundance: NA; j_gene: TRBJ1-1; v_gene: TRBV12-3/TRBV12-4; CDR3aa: CASSPLYAEAFF
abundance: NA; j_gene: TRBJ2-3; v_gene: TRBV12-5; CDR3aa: CASALETDTQYF
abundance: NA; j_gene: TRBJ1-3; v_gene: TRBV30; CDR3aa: CAWRRLDRADTIYF
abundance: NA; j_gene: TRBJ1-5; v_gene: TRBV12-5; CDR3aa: CASGLLWSQPQHF
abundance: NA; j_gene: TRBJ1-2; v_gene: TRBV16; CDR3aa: CASSHTGSLGYGYTF
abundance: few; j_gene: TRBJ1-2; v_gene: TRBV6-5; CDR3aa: CASRADRGLYGYTF
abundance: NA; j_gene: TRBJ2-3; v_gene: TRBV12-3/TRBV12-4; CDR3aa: CASSRREEDTQYF
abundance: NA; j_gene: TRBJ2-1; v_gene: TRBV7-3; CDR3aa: CASSPRLAGDYEQFF
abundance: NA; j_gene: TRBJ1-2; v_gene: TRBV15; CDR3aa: CATSRDRGRNLKNYGYTF
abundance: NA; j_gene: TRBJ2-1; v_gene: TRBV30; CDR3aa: CAWGQGSEQFF
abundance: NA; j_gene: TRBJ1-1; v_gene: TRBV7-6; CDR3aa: CASSLDSYTEAFF
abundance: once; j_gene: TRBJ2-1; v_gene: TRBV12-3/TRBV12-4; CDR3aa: CASSLDSAGAPFF
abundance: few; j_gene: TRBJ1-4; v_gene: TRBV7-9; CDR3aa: CAASWGLNEKLFF
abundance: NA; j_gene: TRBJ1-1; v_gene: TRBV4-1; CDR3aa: CASSQVALPRTEPPLGAFF
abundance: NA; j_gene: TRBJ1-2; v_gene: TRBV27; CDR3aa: CASSFEKNSPNYGYTF
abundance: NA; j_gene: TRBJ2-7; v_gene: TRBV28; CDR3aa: CASSGVAGTGGSYEQYF
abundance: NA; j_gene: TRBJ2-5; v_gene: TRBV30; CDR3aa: CAWIGGVGETQYF